The 23 T cell receptor beta chains below were found in one sample sequenced in a study of blood T cell repertoires in COVID-19. The protocol was immunoSEQ multiplex PCR, while the TCRdb copy is restricted to in-frame clones and leaves out a portion. The sample holds approximately 180,000 clones, 65% to 90% seen once. Input material: PBMCs or T cells enriched from blood (not recorded which). Source of these receptors: a woman aged 55-75 years with acute COVID-19.

The chain has TRBV24-1 and TRBJ1-4; no firm D call. This CDR3 spans 13 amino acids. Germline V gene lookup returns CDR1 KGHDR and CDR2 SFDVKD. V shed 3 bases and J shed 8 bases, with 9 bases lying between them. CDR3 region: CATSDPIAEKLFF. The DNA of the CDR3 is TGTGCCACCAGTGATCCGATTGCGGAAAAACTGTTTTTT.

The chain employs TRBV30 and TRBJ2-3, with TRBD2 identical over 10 bases. The CDR3 spans 13 residues. J was trimmed by 7 bases and V by 8 bases; bases with no gene match: 9. In germline, CDR1 is GTSNPN, CDR2 SVGIG (reference sequence). The CDR3 coding sequence is TGTGCCCATGCCTCTAGCGGGGGTCATACGCAGTATTTT. It yields the protein CAHASSGGHTQYF.

This clone is a singleton in its sample. V usage is TRBV5-1 and J usage is TRBJ1-4; no clear D gene. Per the germline V gene, CDR1 is SGHRS and CDR2 is YFSETQ. CDR3 length equals 14 residues. Trimming pared 4 bases from V and 8 bases from J, leaving 15 bases between. The CDR3 bases are TGCGCCAGCAGCAGAGGCGGGCTGGAGGAAAAACTGTTTTTT. Translated: CASSRGGLEEKLFF.

This clone was counted only a few times. The rearrangement links TRBV12-3 or TRBV12-4 to TRBJ2-7; weak D call: TRBD2 (5 bases). Trimming took 5 bases from V and 5 from J, leaving 10 bases between them. The CDR3 is made up of 12 amino acids. The CDR3 DNA is TGTGCCAGCAGTCCCTTCGGGAACGAGCAGTACTTC. It is translated as CASSPFGNEQYF.

This clone was seen a handful of times. The chain carries TRBV30 and TRBJ1-2; no clear D. Germline values: CDR1 GTSNPN, CDR2 SVGIG (reference sequence). The CDR3 extends over 13 amino acids. V lost 0 bases and J lost 4, with 9 bases in between. CDR3: CAWSVARSYGYTF. CDR3 in DNA: TGTGCCTGGAGTGTAGCCCGGAGCTATGGCTACACCTTC.

This clone is a singleton in its sample. The rearrangement joins TRBV28 to TRBJ1-6; TRBD1 is a possible D gene (6 bases). The V end was cut by 3 bases, the J end by 4 bases, with 13 bases between. Germline lookup yields CDR1 MDHEN and CDR2 SYDVKM. The CDR3 totals 16 residues. The CDR3 loop is CASSFSPQGYNSPLHF. The CDR3 DNA reads TGTGCCAGCAGTTTTAGCCCGCAGGGGTATAATTCACCCCTCCACTTT.

This clone was counted between two and nine times. The chain has TRBV10-3 and TRBJ2-3; 7 nucleotides line up with TRBD2. CDR1 is ENHRY and CDR2 is SYGVKD in the germline V gene. The V and J ends lost 5 bases and 6 bases, in that order; junction bases with no gene match: 11. The CDR3 is made up of 15 amino acids. CDR3 residues: CAISKEGGPSDTQYF. CDR3 DNA sequence: TGTGCCATCAGTAAAGAGGGAGGGCCAAGCGATACGCAGTATTTT.

V usage is TRBV30 and J usage is TRBJ2-7; no clear D gene. V was cut by 0 bases and J by 6 bases, with 9 bases left in between. Per the germline V gene, CDR1 is GTSNPN and CDR2 is SVGIG (reference sequence). The CDR3 is made up of 12 amino acids. CDR3 loop: CAWSVQGGEQYF. CDR3 DNA: TGTGCCTGGAGTGTTCAAGGCGGCGAGCAGTACTTC.

Written as DNA, the CDR3 is TGTGCCAGCAGTACAACAGGGGGCTGGACTGAAGCTTTCTTT. Protein product: CASSTTGGWTEAFF. The V call is TRBV27, the J call TRBJ1-1; 9 bases match TRBD1. There are 14 residues in the CDR3. Per the germline V gene, CDR1 is MNHEY and CDR2 is SMNVEV (reference sequence). After removal of 5 bases from V and 5 bases from J, the junction contained 6 bases not matched to a gene.

Only a few counts were recorded for this clone. The chain's CDR3 is CASSVGQGAPTEAFF. CDR3 nucleotides: TGTGCCAGCTCAGTCGGACAGGGGGCGCCGACTGAAGCTTTCTTT. This chain links TRBV18 with TRBJ1-1, with 11 bases that match TRBD1. Germline V gene sequence: CDR1 KGHSH, CDR2 LQKENI. The ends lost 5 bases at V and 5 bases at J; junction bases unmatched: 7. CDR3 size: 15 residues.

The chain has TRBV13 and TRBJ1-6; the match to TRBD1 covers 8 bases. V trimming: 5 bases; J trimming: 9 bases; junction bases outside the gene matches: 9. CDR1 and CDR2 from the germline V gene are PRHDT and FYEKMQ (reference sequence). This CDR3 is 15 amino acids long. CDR3 coding DNA: TGTGCCAGCAGCGAGGCAGGGGGCTGGGGTTCACCCCTCCACTTT. Amino acid sequence: CASSEAGGWGSPLHF.

This clone has more than one count but fewer than ten. The V gene is TRBV2, the J gene TRBJ2-7; D is uncertain. The germline CDR1 and CDR2 sequences are SNHLY and FYNNEI. Trimming stripped 2 bases from V and 6 bases from J, with 8 bases between. The CDR3 has 12 residues. DNA of the CDR3: TGTGCCAGCAGTGAACCTCCTACCGAGCAGTACGTC. It encodes CASSEPPTEQYV.

The gene calls are TRBV4-1 and TRBJ1-3, with D possibly being TRBD1 (5 bases). The CDR3 is 17 amino acids. In germline, CDR1 is MGHRA, CDR2 YSYEKL. Trimming removed 0 bases from V and 0 bases from J, with 12 bases in between. Here the CDR3 DNA reads TGCGCCAGCAGCCAAGACATGGGGGGTGGCTCTGGAAACACCATATATTTT. Amino acids: CASSQDMGGGSGNTIYF.

This clone was detected a few times. The V and J genes are TRBV7-2 and TRBJ1-2; D not certain. Germline V gene lookup returns CDR1 SGHTA and CDR2 FQGNSA. Deletions cut 1 base from V and 8 bases from J, with 11 bases between. CDR3 size: 13 residues. The CDR3 sequence is CASSLEWSMGYTF. CDR3 nucleotide sequence: TGTGCCAGCAGCTTAGAATGGAGTATGGGCTACACCTTC.

This rearrangement joins TRBV10-2 to TRBJ1-1, with D perhaps matching TRBD1 (6 bases). The germline V gene has CDR1 WSHSY and CDR2 SAAADI. V was cut by 6 bases and J by 1 base, with 9 bases left in between. This CDR3 contains 13 residues. The CDR3 reads CASRGQRNTEAFF. In nucleotides, the CDR3 is TGCGCCAGCAGAGGACAGAGGAACACTGAAGCTTTCTTT.

In this sample, this clone turned up a few times. The V gene is TRBV5-1, the J gene TRBJ2-7, with 7 bases matching TRBD1. From germline, CDR1 is SGHRS and CDR2 YFSETQ. The CDR3 sequence is 12 residues long. J lost 7 bases, V lost 1 base, and 2 bases had no gene match. Written as DNA, the CDR3 is TGCGCCAGCAGCTTGTCAGGGGGAGAGCAGTACGTC. Amino acid sequence: CASSLSGGEQYV.

In DNA form, the CDR3 reads TGCGCCAGCAGCCGAGAGCGGGTAGCCTATGGCTACACCTTC. Encoded protein: CASSRERVAYGYTF. The gene calls are TRBV4-1 and TRBJ1-2, with D hard to call. Germline values: CDR1 MGHRA, CDR2 YSYEKL. Trimming stripped 4 bases from V and 4 bases from J, with 13 bases between. This CDR3 is 14 amino acids long.

V is TRBV7-9 and J is TRBJ1-6; tentatively, D is TRBD1 (6 bases). V lost 5 bases and J lost 8, with 16 bases in between. Looked up from germline, CDR1 is SEHNR and CDR2 is FQNEAQ (reference sequence). This CDR3 region has 15 residues. CDR3 residues: CASSPRGGSDSPLHF. The CDR3 region has the DNA TGTGCCAGCAGCCCTAGAGGGGGTTCCGATTCACCCCTCCACTTT.

The table lists this clone with a count of one. The CDR3 sequence is CASSYSLGVRAGELFF. Written as DNA, the CDR3 is TGTGCCAGCAGTTATTCTCTAGGCGTAAGAGCCGGGGAGCTGTTTTTT. The rearrangement joins TRBV6-5 to TRBJ2-2; no definite D call. Trimming shortened V by 3 bases and J by 6 bases, and 17 bases separated the two germline ends. Germline V lookup: CDR1 MNHEY, CDR2 SVGAGI. The CDR3 has 16 amino acids.

The chain couples TRBV2 to TRBJ1-2, with D possibly being TRBD1 (6 bases). Germline CDR1 and CDR2: SNHLY and FYNNEI. The ends were cut back, 4 bases at V and 4 bases at J, with 13 bases in the middle. The CDR3 covers 14 residues. DNA of the CDR3: TGTGCCAGCAGTGTAGCAGGGGCCTTCTATGGCTACACCTTC. Protein sequence: CASSVAGAFYGYTF.

This chain links TRBV4-2 with TRBJ1-3; D might be TRBD1 (6 bases). The CDR3 is 16 residues long. Trimming shortened V by 1 base and J by 7 bases, and 17 bases separated the two germline ends. CDR1 and CDR2 (germline): LGHNA, YNFKEQ. CDR3 sequence reads: CASSQASNREGNTIYF. The CDR3 DNA sequence: TGTGCCAGCAGCCAAGCCTCTAACAGGGAAGGGAACACCATATATTTT.

This sequence joins TRBV4-1 and TRBJ2-5; a weak D match, TRBD1 (5 bases). CDR3 length: 14 residues. Between the trimmed V and J ends, which lost 5 bases and 2 bases, there was a span of 12 bases. CDR1 and CDR2 from the germline V gene are MGHRA and YSYEKL. The CDR3 nucleotides read TGCGCCAGCAGCAACACAGGTTTTCAAGAGACCCAGTACTTC. Protein product: CASSNTGFQETQYF.

The chain uses TRBV14 and TRBJ1-2; D is ambiguous. Germline V gene data show CDR1 as SGHDN and CDR2 as FVKESK. The V end lost 1 base, the J end lost 3 bases, and 12 bases lay between the germline ends. CDR3 length: 15 residues. The CDR3 is CASSQGIGRDYGYTF. The CDR3 DNA follows: TGTGCCAGCAGCCAAGGGATAGGGAGGGACTATGGCTACACCTTC.